This T cell receptor (beta chain) is drawn from a study of blood T cell repertoires in COVID-19. At the level of the study: There were acute and convalescent COVID-19 samples, and they came from the United States, Italy and Spain. Sources were T cells, B-cell-depleted T cells, or PBMCs; the material itself was cDNA or gDNA.

As processed by the authors: Researchers report that nucleated cell counts were estimated from reference gene primer amplification. TCRdb keeps only in-frame clones here, not all; method: immunoSEQ multiplex PCR. V and J calls and clone size come straight from that table; D and trimming were deduced from the DNA. The sample has about 280,000 clones, roughly 87% seen once. This CDR3 region has 14 residues. Germline V gene lookup returns CDR1 MNHNY and CDR2 SVGAGI (reference sequence). V was clipped by 7 bases and J by 6 bases, with 18 bases between them. The sequenced sample was peripheral blood. V usage is TRBV6-6 and J usage is TRBJ1-1; D perhaps matches TRBD1 (5 bases). This receptor was obtained from a man aged 18 to 29 with active or convalescent COVID-19. CDR3 nucleotides: TGTGCCAGCACCAACGGAGGGCAGGGCCCTGAAGCTTTCTTT. Protein: CASTNGGQGPEAFF.